The TCR beta chain described here comes from a study of blood T cell repertoires in COVID-19. Turning to the study itself: Acute-phase and convalescent COVID-19 samples originated in the United States, Italy and Spain. In each case, the material was cDNA or gDNA derived from T cells, B-cell-depleted T cells, or PBMCs.

The J segment lost 5 bases and the V segment lost 3 bases, leaving 16 bases of the junction unmatched. Germline V gene sequence: CDR1 DFQATT, CDR2 SNEGSKA (reference sequence). The CDR3 spans 18 residues. Authors' processing steps: Estimation of nucleated cell counts relied on the amplification of reference gene primers. Generated by immunoSEQ multiplex PCR, the TCRdb table keeps only in-frame clones and is missing some. V, J and clone size derive from that table, while D and trimming were established from the DNA sequence. The repertoire holds over 200,000 clones, with 75% to 85% as singletons. The chain recombines TRBV20-1 with TRBJ2-7; TRBD2 agrees at 13 bases. Sequenced sample: peripheral blood. The clonotype comes from a woman aged 30 to 39 with COVID-19, enrolled during active disease. CDR3 DNA sequence: TGCAGTGCTAGTAAGGCCGGGACTAGCGGGATTAGGTACGACGAGCAGTACTTC. Protein sequence: CSASKAGTSGIRYDEQYF.